This TCR beta chain was captured in a study of T-cell reconstitution after alpha-beta-depleted transplantation in children. General study findings and limits: Fresh T-cell production supplied most of the T-cell counts and diversity seen one year after transplant.

TCRbeta library construction was performed incorporating unique molecular identifiers. TCRdb ran MiXCR on the PCR reads and lists one entry per CDR3 protein. This sample yields about 100,000 distinct CDR3 sequences, of which 4.5% to 7.5% are seen a single time; more than 5.5% belongs to the top ten. Per germline, CDR1 SEHNR and CDR2 FQNEAQ (reference sequence). V shed 3 bases and J shed 8 bases, with 10 bases lying between them. This CDR3 region has 13 residues. This clonotype was picked up many times. No antigen is known for it. This clonotype was obtained from a female patient aged 2-9 years who had a stem cell transplant for Fanconi anemia, so the T cells may come from the graft donor. This specimen was PBMCs, mostly from graft donor cells, taken 60 days after TCRalphabeta/CD19-depleted stem cell transplant. The chain uses TRBV7-9 and TRBJ1-4; D is possibly TRBD1 (6 bases). The CDR3: CASSFGGQEKLFF. The CDR3 DNA is TGTGCCAGCAGCTTCGGGGGGCAGGAAAAACTGTTTTTT. The complete variable domain, with remaining parts taken from reference TRBV7-9 and TRBJ1-4, reads DTGVSQNPRHKITKRGQNVTFRCDPISEHNRLYWYRQTLGQGPEFLTYFQNEAQLEKSRLLSDRFSAERPKGSFSTLEIQRTEQGDSAMYLCASSFGGQEKLFFGSGTQLSVL.